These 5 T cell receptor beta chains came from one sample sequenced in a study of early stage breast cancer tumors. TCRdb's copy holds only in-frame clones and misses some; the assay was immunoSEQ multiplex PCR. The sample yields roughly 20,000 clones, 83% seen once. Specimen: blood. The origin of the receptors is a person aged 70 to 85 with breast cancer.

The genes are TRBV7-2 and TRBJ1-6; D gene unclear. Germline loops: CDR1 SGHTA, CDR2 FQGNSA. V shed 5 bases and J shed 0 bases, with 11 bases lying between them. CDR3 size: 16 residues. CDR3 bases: TGTGCCAGCAGCATACAGCCGAGCTCCTATAATTCACCCCTCCACTTT. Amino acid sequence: CASSIQPSSYNSPLHF.

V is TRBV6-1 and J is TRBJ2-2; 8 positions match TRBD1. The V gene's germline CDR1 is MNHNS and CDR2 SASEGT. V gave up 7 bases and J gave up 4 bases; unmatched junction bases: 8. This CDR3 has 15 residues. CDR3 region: CASIPDRASTGELFF. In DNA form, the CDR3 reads TGTGCCAGCATTCCGGACAGGGCAAGCACCGGGGAGCTGTTTTTT.

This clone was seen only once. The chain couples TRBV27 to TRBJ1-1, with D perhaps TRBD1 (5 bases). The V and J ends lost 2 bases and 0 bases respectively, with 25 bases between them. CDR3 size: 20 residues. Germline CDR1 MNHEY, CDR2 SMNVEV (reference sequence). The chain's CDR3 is CASSLRGRIIRENMNTEAFF. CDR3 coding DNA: TGTGCCAGCAGTTTAAGAGGCCGGATCATCAGGGAAAATATGAACACTGAAGCTTTCTTT.

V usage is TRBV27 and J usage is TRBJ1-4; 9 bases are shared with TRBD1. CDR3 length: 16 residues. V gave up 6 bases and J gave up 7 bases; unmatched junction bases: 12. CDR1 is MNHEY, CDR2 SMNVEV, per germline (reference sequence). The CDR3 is CASSPRDRVLGEKLFF. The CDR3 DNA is TGTGCCAGCAGCCCCCGGGACAGGGTTCTTGGTGAAAAACTGTTTTTT.

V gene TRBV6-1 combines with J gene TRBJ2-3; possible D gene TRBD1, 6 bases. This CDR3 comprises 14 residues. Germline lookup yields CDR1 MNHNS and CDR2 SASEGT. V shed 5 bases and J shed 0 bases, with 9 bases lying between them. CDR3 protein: CASSSDRSTDTQYF. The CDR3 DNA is TGTGCCAGCAGTTCGGACAGAAGCACAGATACGCAGTATTTT.